The sequence of this TCR beta chain was determined in a study of T cell responses to AZD1222 COVID-19 vaccine. Study-level points and caveats: Vaccination with two AZD1222 doses was followed by a rise in Spike-specific TCR breadth and depth. White British people made up most donors, females outnumbered males, and clonal diversity was possibly underestimated.

Measured with immunoSEQ multiplex PCR; TCRdb has only the in-frame clones, and not every one. The table includes some 150,000 clones, about 87% detected once. In the case of this clone: The antigen is not known.

Trimming cost V 4 bases and J 2 bases, with 21 bases left between them. The CDR3 contains 17 residues. CDR1 and CDR2 (germline): SGHDT, YYEEEE. Here the sequenced sample was peripheral blood, taken 28 days after the second AZD1222 dose. The sequence came from an adult who received the AZD1222 COVID-19 vaccine. The gene calls are TRBV5-6 and TRBJ1-2; D remains unclear. CDR3 bases: TGTGCCAGCAGCGTAAGATTAAACAGAGGTCCGAACTATGGCTACACCTTC. Translated: CASSVRLNRGPNYGYTF.